These 3 T cell receptor beta chains originate from one sample sequenced in a study of blood T cell repertoires in COVID-19. Clones were read by immunoSEQ multiplex PCR, and TCRdb kept only the in-frame ones, dropping some. This table has about 180,000 clones, approximately 83% appearing once. Input material: peripheral blood. These TCRs come from a man aged 55 to 69 with acute or convalescent COVID-19.

The genes are TRBV7-2 and TRBJ2-7; D is unclear. CDR3 length equals 14 residues. Germline CDR1 and CDR2: SGHTA and FQGNSA. Trimming pared 2 bases from V and 2 bases from J, leaving 10 bases between. The DNA for the CDR3 is TGTGCCAGCAGCTTACAGCCTGAGGCCTACGAGCAGTACTTC. It translates to CASSLQPEAYEQYF.

The genes are TRBV7-6 and TRBJ1-1, with D possibly being TRBD1 (5 bases). Germline V gives CDR1 SGHVS, CDR2 FNYEAQ. The CDR3 has 15 amino acids. The V end lost 0 bases, the J end lost 5 bases, and 13 bases lay between the germline ends. The CDR3 spells CASSLATGVKTEAFF. CDR3 nucleotides: TGTGCCAGCAGCTTAGCGACGGGGGTTAAAACTGAAGCTTTCTTT. The whole variable domain, remainder taken from reference TRBV7-6 and TRBJ1-1, is GAGVSQSPRYKVTKRGQDVALRCDPISGHVSLYWYRQALGQGPEFLTYFNYEAQQDKSGLPNDRFSAERPEGSISTLTIQRTEQRDSAMYRCASSLATGVKTEAFFGQGTRLTVV.

The V gene is TRBV5-1, the J gene TRBJ2-3, with 14 bases identical to TRBD2. From germline, CDR1 is SGHRS and CDR2 YFSETQ. The CDR3 is made up of 16 amino acids. J lost 6 bases, V lost 4 bases, and 7 bases had no gene match. CDR3 sequence (DNA): TGCGCCAGCAGCGGGGGACTAGCGGGGGCAAGGGATACGCAGTATTTT. Protein product: CASSGGLAGARDTQYF. The full variable domain, rest sourced from reference TRBV5-1 and TRBJ2-3, is KAGVTQTPRYLIKTRGQQVTLSCSPISGHRSVSWYQQTPGQGLQFLFEYFSETQRNKGNFPGRFSGRQFSNSRSEMNVSTLELGDSALYLCASSGGLAGARDTQYFGPGTRLTVL.